Included here is one T cell receptor beta chain sequence, with context. Its antigen is unknown. No clone much larger than this one lies a single base away; base qualities are absent. TCRbeta CDR3 regions were amplified from genomic DNA using the immunoSEQ Assay, a bias-controlled multiplex PCR. In the source study's methods: Nucleated cell counts per sample were estimated from amplification of reference gene primers within the assay. Sequence reads were collapsed and filtered to measure the absolute abundance of every unique TCRbeta CDR3 rearrangement. For each sample, productive Simpson clonality was calculated as the square root of Simpson's diversity index over productive rearrangements. Imported from immuneACCESS, the table was reduced by TCRdb to in-frame sequences with V and J called. These copies leave out some clones; in studies compared against another copy, an unresolved V gene accounts for under half, and the cause of the remainder is not known. V and J calls and clone size are those listed in that table; D and trimming were worked out from the DNA. This sample holds about 250,000 clones; about 87% were observed only once. The ten largest account for about 3% of the sample.

This record comes from a study of blood T cell repertoires in COVID-19 (dated by TCRdb to between 2020 and 2021). Some background on the complete study: The collaborator samples originated in the United States, Italy and Spain and spanned the acute and convalescent phases of COVID-19. The material from the prospective study consisted of cDNA or gDNA derived from T cells, B-cell-depleted T cells, or PBMCs. Deeply sampled blood TCRbeta repertoires from subjects exposed to, actively infected with, or recovered from COVID-19 were included in the dataset. The repertoires were released in a freely available public database intended as a resource for research on the immune response to SARS-CoV-2. The samples were drawn from the first 160 participants of the ongoing ImmuneRACE study and from under 1,500 subjects provided by 6 global collaborators. Sample metadata almost always included a de-identified subject ID, COVID-19 status, age in years and sex. Where available, HLA class I and class II types were taken from metadata supplied by the sample provider and were not determined by assay-based typing. What the study reported, not specific to this receptor: The quantity of clinical and demographic metadata differed by source and by participant and was supplied without curation.

Participants in the prospective study were enrolled through a virtual design, were aged 18 to 89 years, and lived in 24 United States geographic areas. Cohort assignment in the prospective study relied on participant-reported clinical history from a screening survey and a study questionnaire. ImmuneRACE Cohort 3 recovered participants were defined by two consecutive negative NP/OP PCR tests, healthcare professional clearance, or symptom resolution. In the prospective study, mobile phlebotomists collected whole blood, serum and a nasopharyngeal or oropharyngeal swab from each participant. Over a roughly two-month period, participants in the prospective study had the option of providing additional blood draws and questionnaires. Blood samples from the prospective study were shipped frozen or at room temperature prior to DNA extraction. The sequenced sample was PBMCs or T cells enriched from blood (not recorded which). This TCR was sampled from a woman between 50 and 59 years old who had recovered from COVID-19.

DNA sequence: TGTGCCAGCAGCTTTACAGCAGGGGCTCTGAGGAGCAATCAGCCCCAGCATTTT. This gives the protein CASSFTAGALRSNQPQHF. The chain couples TRBV5-6 to TRBJ1-5, with TRBD1 perhaps the D gene, on 6 matching bases. The CDR3 numbers 18 residues from cysteine through phenylalanine. CDR3 DNA is the only sequence kept; it has 54 bases, read in frame from the first base. CDR1 and CDR2, per the germline V gene, are SGHDT and YYEEEE. V is shortened by 2 bases, J by 1 base, and the region joining them spans 19 bases.